The next 20 T cell receptor beta chains were all read from a single sample in a study of OX40 agonist ivuxolimab in advanced cancers. Produced via immunoSEQ multiplex PCR; TCRdb's table is partial and in-frame only. The sample holds tens of thousands of clones, more than 75% seen once. The material sequenced was CD4+ or CD8+ T cells sorted from blood, taken in a trial of the OX40 agonist ivuxolimab. All receptors come from an adult with an advanced solid tumor such as melanoma, head and neck, liver or kidney cancer.

This clone was seen a single time. The chain employs TRBV5-4 and TRBJ1-4; D gene ambiguous. Trimming left V 5 bases short and J 5 bases short, with 16 bases between. The germline CDR1 and CDR2 sequences are SGHNT and YYREEE (reference sequence). The CDR3 covers 15 residues. CDR3 nucleotides: TGTGCCAGCAGGAAGGACCTTGGAGCGAATGAAAAACTGTTTTTT. This gives the protein CASRKDLGANEKLFF.

In this sample, this clone turned up a few times. The V call is TRBV4-2, the J call TRBJ1-5, with D unclear. The CDR3 is 16 amino acids. Germline V gene sequence: CDR1 LGHNA, CDR2 YNFKEQ. The V end was cut by 0 bases, the J end by 6 bases, with 15 bases between. The CDR3 DNA follows: TGTGCCAGCAGCCAAGATGTTGGAGGATCCCCTCAGCCCCAGCATTTT. Amino acid sequence: CASSQDVGGSPQPQHF.

This chain links TRBV6-5 with TRBJ2-3; D is ambiguous. This CDR3 is built from 15 residues. Trimming stripped 4 bases from V and 1 base from J, with 12 bases between. Germline CDR1 MNHEY, CDR2 SVGAGI. CDR3: CASSSAPSRTDTQYF. CDR3 sequence (DNA): TGTGCCAGCAGTTCCGCGCCCAGTCGCACAGATACGCAGTATTTT.

This clone was seen only once. V usage is TRBV5-1 and J usage is TRBJ2-3, with 8 bases identical to TRBD2. The J segment lost 3 bases and the V segment lost 3 bases, leaving 12 bases of the junction unmatched. There are 17 residues in the CDR3. In germline, CDR1 is SGHRS, CDR2 YFSETQ. CDR3 in amino acids: CASSSALLAGETDTQYF. CDR3 in DNA: TGCGCCAGCAGCTCCGCCCTCCTAGCGGGTGAAACAGATACGCAGTATTTT.

This clone was observed a few times. The chain recombines TRBV30 with TRBJ2-3; 10 bases align to TRBD1. V lost 2 bases and J lost 4; bases outside the gene matches: 6. The length of the CDR3 is 15 residues. The germline V gene encodes CDR1 GTSNPN and CDR2 SVGIG (reference sequence). The CDR3 region has the DNA TGTGCCTGGAGTCCTGACAGGGGGCGCGCAGATACGCAGTATTTT. Protein sequence: CAWSPDRGRADTQYF.

This chain uses TRBV28 with TRBJ2-4; 8 bases are shared with TRBD1. The CDR3 is 16 residues long. Germline CDR1 reads MDHEN; CDR2 reads SYDVKM. Germline trimming cut 1 base from V and 8 bases from J; bases unmatched to any gene: 10. The CDR3 is CASSLSGRGLMDIQYF. The CDR3 DNA reads as TGTGCCAGCAGTTTATCCGGCAGGGGGCTTATGGACATTCAGTACTTC. The full variable domain, completed using reference TRBV28 and TRBJ2-4, is DVKVTQSSRYLVKRTGEKVFLECVQDMDHENMFWYRQDPGLGLRLIYFSYDVKMKEKGDIPEGYSVSREKKERFSLILESASTNQTSMYLCASSLSGRGLMDIQYFGAGTRLSVL.

The chain links TRBV4-1 to TRBJ2-5, with D perhaps matching TRBD2 (5 bases). The V gene's germline CDR1 is MGHRA and CDR2 YSYEKL. The V end was cut by 4 bases, the J end by 3 bases, with 12 bases between. The CDR3 loop spans 14 amino acids. The CDR3 nucleotides read TGCGCCAGCAGCCCACGTCCGAGGGAAGAGACCCAGTACTTC. Its protein is CASSPRPREETQYF.

This chain uses TRBV30 with TRBJ2-2; a weak D match, TRBD1 (5 bases). CDR1 and CDR2 from the germline V gene are GTSNPN and SVGIG (reference sequence). The CDR3 contains 14 residues. V was clipped by 3 bases and J by 5 bases, with 13 bases between them. The CDR3 sequence: CAWSRTLGTGELFF. CDR3 nucleotides: TGTGCCTGGAGCAGGACACTGGGAACCGGGGAGCTGTTTTTT.

The chain has TRBV11-3 and TRBJ1-1, with D tentatively TRBD1 (6 bases). V was trimmed by 4 bases and J by 1 base, leaving 13 bases between them. CDR1 and CDR2 from the germline V gene are SGHNT and YENEEA. The length of the CDR3 is 15 residues. The CDR3 loop reads CASSSGRGGNTEAFF. The CDR3 nucleotides are TGTGCCAGCAGCTCGGGTAGGGGGGGGAACACTGAAGCTTTCTTT. Full variable domain (remainder filled in from reference TRBV11-3 and TRBJ1-1): EAGVVQSPRYKIIEKKQPVAFWCNPISGHNTLYWYLQNLGQGPELLIRYENEEAVDDSQLPKDRFSAERLKGVDSTLKIQPAELGDSAVYLCASSSGRGGNTEAFFGQGTRLTVV.

The chain is built from TRBV18 and TRBJ2-3, with TRBD1 identical over 8 bases. With 6 bases clipped from V and 5 bases from J, the junction kept 7 bases outside the gene matches. The CDR3 is 14 amino acids. Germline V gene data show CDR1 as KGHSH and CDR2 as LQKENI. CDR3 amino acids: CASSMIQGEDTQYF. The DNA for the CDR3 is TGTGCCAGCTCCATGATACAGGGGGAAGATACGCAGTATTTT.

V is TRBV6-5 and J is TRBJ1-5; 7 bases align to TRBD1. The germline CDR1 and CDR2 sequences are MNHEY and SVGAGI. The junction had 9 bases not matched to a gene; V was cut back by 6 bases and J by 4 bases. The CDR3 is made up of 15 amino acids. The CDR3 sequence: CASRDRAYANQPQHF. Here the CDR3 DNA reads TGTGCCAGCAGAGACAGGGCCTATGCTAATCAGCCCCAGCATTTT.

This clone has more than one count but fewer than ten. The chain employs TRBV2 and TRBJ1-4, with a tentative D call TRBD1 (6 bases). The CDR3 extends over 16 amino acids. Germline V gene data show CDR1 as SNHLY and CDR2 as FYNNEI. V lost 6 bases and J lost 5, with 19 bases in between. CDR3 loop: CASSRRGSGDNEKLFF. The DNA of the CDR3 is TGTGCCAGCAGCAGAAGGGGGTCTGGGGACAATGAAAAACTGTTTTTT.

V is TRBV6-1 and J is TRBJ1-2; the D is unclear. The germline V gene encodes CDR1 MNHNS and CDR2 SASEGT. This CDR3 is 13 amino acids long. The V end lost 6 bases, the J end lost 4 bases, and 12 bases lay between the germline ends. The CDR3 loop reads CASRPDHLYGYTF. The CDR3 region has the DNA TGTGCCAGCAGGCCGGATCACCTCTATGGCTACACCTTC.

In its sample, this clone was seen once. The chain carries TRBV28 and TRBJ2-7; 11 nucleotides line up with TRBD2. Losses at the gene ends were 5 bases for V and 3 bases for J; bases not matched to a gene: 3. This CDR3 region has 14 residues. Germline loops: CDR1 MDHEN, CDR2 SYDVKM. CDR3 region: CASSELAGDYEQYF. CDR3 sequence (DNA): TGTGCCAGCAGTGAACTAGCGGGAGACTACGAGCAGTACTTC. The full variable domain, its missing parts supplied by reference TRBV28 and TRBJ2-7, is DVKVTQSSRYLVKRTGEKVFLECVQDMDHENMFWYRQDPGLGLRLIYFSYDVKMKEKGDIPEGYSVSREKKERFSLILESASTNQTSMYLCASSELAGDYEQYFGPGTRLTVT.

In this sample, this clone turned up once. This rearrangement joins TRBV30 to TRBJ2-5; 13 nucleotides align to TRBD2. This CDR3 has 16 residues. The V segment lost 3 bases and the J segment 4 bases; nucleotides outside the gene matches: 8. CDR1 GTSNPN and CDR2 SVGIG come from the germline V gene (reference sequence). The CDR3 region has the DNA TGTGCCTGGAGCCAACCCACTAGCGGGAGGGGAGAGACCCAGTACTTC. Translating it yields CAWSQPTSGRGETQYF.

The chain combines TRBV7-9 with TRBJ2-7; 7 bases agree with TRBD1. Looked up from germline, CDR1 is SEHNR and CDR2 is FQNEAQ (reference sequence). V trimming: 6 bases; J trimming: 3 bases; junction bases outside the gene matches: 2. The CDR3 consists of 12 residues. The CDR3 coding sequence is TGTGCCAGCAGTCGACAGGGCTACGAGCAGTACTTC. This sequence encodes CASSRQGYEQYF.

The V call is TRBV15, the J call TRBJ1-1; TRBD1 aligns across 7 bases. V lost 0 bases, J lost 1 base, and 5 bases stayed unmatched. This CDR3 is 16 amino acids long. CDR1 and CDR2 (germline): LNHNV, YYDKDF (reference sequence). CDR3 nucleotide sequence: TGTGCCACCAGCAGAGATTTGGCAGGGGGGAACACTGAAGCTTTCTTT. It is translated as CATSRDLAGGNTEAFF.

This clone has only one observation. The chain couples TRBV7-8 to TRBJ2-7; D is uncertain. This CDR3 is built from 13 residues. Trimming stripped 5 bases from V and 0 bases from J, with 8 bases between. Looked up from germline, CDR1 is SGHVS and CDR2 is FQNEAQ. The CDR3 coding sequence is TGTGCCAGCAGCCCCGGTGCCTCCTACGAGCAGTACTTC. Its protein is CASSPGASYEQYF.

The chain carries TRBV7-2 and TRBJ1-5; D gene uncertain. Germline CDR1 reads SGHTA; CDR2 reads FQGNSA. V lost 6 bases to trimming and J lost 0 bases, with 6 bases between them. The CDR3 contains 13 residues. CDR3 in amino acids: CASRGNSNQPQHF. For the CDR3, the DNA is TGTGCCAGCAGGGGGAATAGCAATCAGCCCCAGCATTTT.

This chain links TRBV5-1 with TRBJ2-3; perhaps TRBD2 as D (5 bases). The germline CDR1 and CDR2 sequences are SGHRS and YFSETQ. The CDR3 is 14 amino acids. V lost 5 bases and J 2 bases, leaving 12 bases between the germline ends. DNA for the CDR3: TGCGCCAGCAGTCCCGGAGGAGACACAGATACGCAGTATTTT. Protein: CASSPGGDTDTQYF.